These T cell receptor beta chains were read from a single sample in a study of shared clonotypes between healthy human individuals. The data were produced by immunoSEQ multiplex PCR, yet TCRdb's version contains in-frame clones alone and is incomplete. The sample contains under 850,000 clones, roughly 72% of which appear only once. The source material was memory CD4+ T cells sorted from blood. Receptors originate from a woman younger than 45 in good health. The CDR3 runs from the conserved cysteine through the conserved F or W. D genes are given only for firm matches. Clone size is not always given. Where it is, it says once, few, many or a class for expanded clones.

CDR3aa,CDR3nt,d_gene,v_gene,j_gene,abundance
CASSHGTGQETQYF,TGTGCCAGCAGCCACGGGACAGGCCAAGAGACCCAGTACTTC,TRBD1,TRBV7-2,TRBJ2-5,NA
CASSPSFPYEQYF,TGTGCCAGCAGTCCCAGTTTCCCTTACGAGCAGTACTTC,NA,TRBV28,TRBJ2-7,once
CASRPEAGQAFF,TGTGCCAGCAGGCCGGAGGCAGGGCAGGCTTTCTTT,NA,TRBV2,TRBJ1-1,NA
CASSQDLPAGELFF,TGTGCCAGCAGCCAAGATCTCCCAGCCGGGGAGCTGTTTTTT,NA,TRBV7-2,TRBJ2-2,NA
CASSQDPGGHTGEQFF,TGTGCCAGCAGCCAAGACCCAGGGGGACATACGGGTGAGCAGTTCTTC,TRBD1,TRBV14,TRBJ2-1,once
CASSTTLAGGPNEQFF,TGTGCCAGTAGTACCACACTAGCGGGAGGGCCCAATGAGCAGTTCTTC,TRBD2,TRBV19,TRBJ2-1,NA
CASSFADLNTEAFF,TGCGCCAGCAGCTTCGCCGATTTGAACACTGAAGCTTTCTTT,NA,TRBV5-1,TRBJ1-1,many
CASSERWGQGKTQYF,TGTGCCAGCAGTGAGAGGTGGGGACAGGGGAAGACCCAGTACTTC,TRBD1,TRBV6-1,TRBJ2-5,NA
CASSRQNEQYF,TGTGCCAGCAGCCGACAAAACGAGCAGTACTTC,NA,TRBV7-9,TRBJ2-7,NA
CAWRSDTPYSYEQYF,TGTGCCTGGAGGTCTGACACTCCCTACTCCTACGAGCAGTACTTC,NA,TRBV30,TRBJ2-7,once
CASRSTGSEDTEAFF,TGTGCCAGCAGGTCTACAGGGTCTGAGGACACTGAAGCTTTCTTT,NA,TRBV6-5,TRBJ1-1,once
CASMQGAYEKLFF,TGTGCCAGCATGCAGGGGGCTTATGAAAAACTGTTTTTT,TRBD1,TRBV2,TRBJ1-4,NA
CASSMVKGREETQYF,TGTGCCAGTAGTATGGTAAAGGGGCGAGAGGAGACCCAGTACTTC,NA,TRBV19,TRBJ2-5,few
CASRTQGNEQYF,TGTGCCAGCAGGACACAGGGAAACGAGCAGTACTTC,NA,TRBV2,TRBJ2-7,once
CASSTLALETQYF,TGTGCCAGCAGTACACTAGCTCTTGAGACCCAGTACTTC,NA,TRBV6-1,TRBJ2-5,once
CASSLAGSPGSDTQYF,TGCGCCAGCAGCTTGGCCGGGAGCCCGGGATCAGATACGCAGTATTTT,NA,TRBV5-1,TRBJ2-3,NA
CASSSGTGVSPLHF,TGTGCCAGCAGTTCCGGGACAGGGGTCTCACCCCTCCACTTT,TRBD1,TRBV6-6,TRBJ1-6,NA
CASRKDLSSYEQYF,TGCGCCAGCAGGAAGGACCTCAGCTCCTACGAGCAGTACTTC,NA,TRBV5-1,TRBJ2-7,NA
CASTSILGNGYYEQYF,TGTGCCAGCACCTCCATTCTGGGAAATGGCTACTACGAGCAGTACTTC,NA,TRBV28,TRBJ2-7,NA
CASRAQSSTGELFF,TGTGCCAGCAGAGCACAGTCTAGTACCGGGGAGCTGTTTTTT,NA,TRBV5-6,TRBJ2-2,NA
CASSLETLAWQYF,TGCGCCAGCAGCTTGGAGACACTAGCATGGCAGTACTTC,NA,TRBV5-1,TRBJ2-7,NA
CASSQAGRGFNEKLFF,TGTGCCAGCAGCCAGGCCGGCAGGGGATTTAATGAAAAACTGTTTTTT,NA,TRBV14,TRBJ1-4,NA
CASSRGAVGNQPQHF,TGTGCCAGCAGTCGGGGGGCGGTGGGCAATCAGCCCCAGCATTTT,NA,TRBV27,TRBJ1-5,few
CASSKTGPLGELFF,TGTGCCAGCAGTAAGACAGGACCTTTGGGGGAGCTGTTTTTT,NA,TRBV27,TRBJ2-2,few
CASSYGTSGSYEQYF,TGTGCCAGCAGTTACGGGACTAGCGGCTCCTACGAGCAGTACTTC,TRBD2,TRBV6-5,TRBJ2-7,NA
CASSVRPPLAGAGLYGVEQFF,TGTGCCAGCAGCGTAAGGCCCCCTCTAGCGGGAGCCGGGCTGTATGGGGTTGAGCAGTTCTTC,TRBD2,TRBV9,TRBJ2-1,NA
CSARDPISYTF,TGCAGTGCTAGAGACCCGATCAGCTACACCTTC,NA,TRBV20-1,TRBJ1-2,NA
CASSKLSGDLAKNIQYF,TGTGCCAGCTCAAAGCTTAGCGGGGACCTAGCCAAAAACATTCAGTACTTC,TRBD2,TRBV18,TRBJ2-4,few
CASSMFGRVSNEQFF,TGTGCCAGCAGTATGTTCGGGAGGGTTAGCAATGAGCAGTTCTTC,TRBD2,TRBV6-4,TRBJ2-1,NA
CASSGSQASYEQYF,TGTGCCAGCAGTGGTTCTCAGGCCTCCTACGAGCAGTACTTC,NA,TRBV2,TRBJ2-7,NA
CASSLRTSGRALGNEQFF,TGTGCCAGCAGCCTGAGGACTAGCGGGAGGGCCCTTGGGAATGAGCAGTTCTTC,TRBD2,TRBV7-2,TRBJ2-1,few
CASSPRWEGNTEAFF,TGTGCCAGCAGCCCCCGGTGGGAAGGGAACACTGAAGCTTTCTTT,NA,TRBV7-8,TRBJ1-1,few
CASKPWDYSYNEQFF,TGTGCCAGCAAGCCCTGGGACTACTCCTACAATGAGCAGTTCTTC,TRBD2,TRBV28,TRBJ2-1,NA
CASSMGPNQPQHF,TGTGCCAGTAGTATGGGGCCCAATCAGCCCCAGCATTTT,NA,TRBV19,TRBJ1-5,NA
CSVEAHSWGGNLGYTF,TGCAGCGTTGAAGCCCACTCATGGGGGGGAAATCTTGGCTACACCTTC,NA,TRBV29-1,TRBJ1-2,NA
CASSPAGSYEQYF,TGTGCCAGCAGCCCGGCAGGCTCCTACGAGCAGTACTTC,NA,TRBV5-6,TRBJ2-7,NA
CASGPGQGYGEQFF,TGCGCCAGCGGTCCGGGACAGGGTTACGGTGAGCAGTTCTTC,TRBD1,TRBV4-1,TRBJ2-1,NA
CASSPITQGGETQYF,TGTGCCAGCTCACCCATCACGCAGGGGGGAGAAACGCAGTATTTT,NA,TRBV18,TRBJ2-3,NA
CASSLGTRSTDTQYF,TGTGCCAGCAGCTTGGGGACGAGGTCTACAGATACGCAGTATTTT,NA,TRBV11-1,TRBJ2-3,NA
CASKYLDDEKLFF,TGCGCCAGCAAGTACCTCGACGATGAAAAACTGTTTTTT,NA,TRBV5-1,TRBJ1-4,once
CSVRTGTETQYF,TGCAGCGTAAGGACAGGGACCGAGACCCAGTACTTC,TRBD1,TRBV29-1,TRBJ2-5,NA
CASSLGGGGAPYEQYF,TGTGCCAGCAGCTTAGGAGGCGGGGGGGCTCCCTACGAGCAGTACTTC,TRBD2,TRBV11-2,TRBJ2-7,NA
CASSLSGRENGYTF,TGTGCCAGCAGTTTATCCGGCAGGGAGAATGGCTACACCTTC,NA,TRBV27,TRBJ1-2,NA
CATSRDGAGQETQYF,TGTGCCACCAGCAGAGATGGGGCAGGTCAAGAGACCCAGTACTTC,NA,TRBV15,TRBJ2-5,NA
CASSLGDFDTDTQYF,TGTGCCAGCAGCTTAGGGGACTTTGACACAGATACGCAGTATTTT,NA,TRBV5-4,TRBJ2-3,NA
CASSAPTDSNQPQHF,TGTGCCAGCAGTGCTCCGACAGATAGCAATCAGCCCCAGCATTTT,NA,TRBV6-1,TRBJ1-5,NA
CANGGTGVSGANVLTF,TGTGCCAACGGGGGGACAGGGGTTTCTGGGGCCAACGTCCTGACTTTC,TRBD1,TRBV27,TRBJ2-6,NA
CASSQDGAQGYGYTF,TGCGCCAGCAGCCAAGATGGCGCGCAGGGTTATGGCTACACCTTC,NA,TRBV4-1,TRBJ1-2,NA